This is a list of T cell receptor beta chains from one sample in a study of T cell changes during pregnancy in multiple sclerosis. Sequencing used immunoSEQ multiplex PCR; TCRdb keeps in-frame clones, though not all of them. The sample includes just over 90,000 clones, roughly 91% of them seen just once. The material sequenced was peripheral blood, taken after pregnancy. The receptors originated from a female donor in good health, enrolled as a control in a pregnancy study. CDR3s include the opening cysteine and the closing phenylalanine or tryptophan.

CASSFSGTGDTEAFF | TRBV28
CASSMRRSGNTIYF | TRBV9
CASSSWSAAANSPLHF | TRBV7-8
CASSPSSGGADEQFF | TRBV6-4
CASSQTTGADTQYF | TRBV18
CASSQAGLAGGYSQYF | TRBV4-1
CASRLADGTPGGEQYF | TRBV12-2
CAAGASSTDTQYF | TRBV6-4
CASSYWQSYEQYF | TRBV6-5
CASSLNREQAFF | TRBV28
CASRSDRDAYEQYF | TRBV19
CASNIRGTEAFF | TRBV19
CASRTGGSTNEKLFF | TRBV6-1
CASSYDTYEQYF | TRBV5-6
CAWTRQGANEQYF | TRBV30
CASSFPGGTEAFF | TRBV27
CASSQGRGAGQPQHF | TRBV4-2
CSVDQGTFGYTF | TRBV29-1
CASRTANEKLFF | TRBV2
CASSFDGGRNTEAFF | TRBV6-5
CASSQSPDRAADGYTF | TRBV4-3
CSVERLADLRTQYF | TRBV29-1
CASSSTDRGPSGANVLTF | TRBV28
CASSNEGQGVLAGELFF | TRBV11-2
CAIGGTTFSGNTIYF | TRBV10-3
CASSPRGTANTEAFF | TRBV4-1
CASSTRQGVIVYEQYF | TRBV7-6
CASGLRQGRASTQYF | TRBV19
CATQGYGNTIYF | TRBV7-2
CASLRDRGSVGGELFF | TRBV19
CAISEGRGTGLPQETQYF | TRBV10-3
CASSQEYPTSGSIQPQHF | TRBV4-3
CASSLAGSRSPLHF | TRBV5-4
CASSLRGLAGPQETQYF | TRBV5-1
CASSSNRATEAFF | TRBV7-9
CASSQEISGGKEQYF | TRBV4-2
CASSQERLAVQGELFF | TRBV4-3
CASSLQAGGNYGYTF | TRBV5-8
CASSLKTDTGELFF | TRBV28
CATGGEGETQYF | TRBV10-3
CASSPQRGWNSPLHF | TRBV7-9
CASSQILGTATEAFF | TRBV4-3
CASSLRGAATEAFF | TRBV27
CASSSDFGYTF | TRBV5-1
CASTLDRAGQPQHF | TRBV19
CASGLGRVGDTQYF | TRBV12-5
CASSPSAGYNTGELFF | TRBV27
CASSQMNTEAFF | TRBV28
CASSGLAGVGYEQFF | TRBV6-5
CASTWGRNTEAFF | TRBV5-8
CASSEWGNSYEQYF | TRBV2
CASSERQSSQSPLHF | TRBV2
CASSPAWGGRSNQPQHF | TRBV5-5